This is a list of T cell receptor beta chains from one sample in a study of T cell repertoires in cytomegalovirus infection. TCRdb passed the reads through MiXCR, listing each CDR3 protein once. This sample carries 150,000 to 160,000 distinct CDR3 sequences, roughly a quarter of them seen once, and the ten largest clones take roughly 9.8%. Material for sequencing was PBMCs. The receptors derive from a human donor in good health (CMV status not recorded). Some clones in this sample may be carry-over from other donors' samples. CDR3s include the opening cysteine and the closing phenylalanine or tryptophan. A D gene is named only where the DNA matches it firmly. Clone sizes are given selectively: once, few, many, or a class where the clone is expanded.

CDR3: CASSGRELNTGELFF
DNA: TGTGCCAGTAGCGGGAGGGAACTGAACACCGGGGAGCTGTTTTTT
size: few
V: TRBV28
D: TRBD2
J: TRBJ2-2
length: 15

CDR3: CAISDRGPDYGYTF
DNA: TGTGCCATCAGTGACAGGGGCCCTGACTATGGCTACACCTTC
size: .
V: TRBV10-3
D: .
J: TRBJ1-2
length: 14

CDR3: CASRGIKTGDNNQPQHF
DNA: TGTGCCAGTAGGGGGATAAAGACAGGGGATAACAATCAGCCCCAGCATTTT
size: few
V: TRBV19
D: TRBD1
J: TRBJ1-5
length: 17

CDR3: CASRGRALAGGSSNEQFF
DNA: TGTGCCAGCAGGGGAAGGGCCCTAGCGGGGGGGTCTTCCAATGAGCAGTTCTTC
size: .
V: TRBV2
D: TRBD2
J: TRBJ2-1
length: 18

CDR3: CASSPPGGPYNEQFF
DNA: TGTGCCAGCAGCCCCCCAGGGGGCCCTTACAATGAGCAGTTCTTC
size: many
V: TRBV7-2
D: TRBD1
J: TRBJ2-1
length: 15

CDR3: CASSLGGLISHEAFF
DNA: TGTGCCAGCAGTTTAGGGGGACTCATCTCCCATGAAGCTTTCTTT
size: few
V: TRBV25-1
D: .
J: TRBJ1-1
length: 15

CDR3: CASSIGQGQAPGYTF
DNA: TGTGCCAGTAGTATCGGCCAAGGACAGGCCCCCGGCTACACCTTC
size: .
V: TRBV19
D: TRBD1
J: TRBJ1-2
length: 15

CDR3: CASSLGGLAGDEQFF
DNA: TGTGCCAGCAGCTTGGGAGGACTAGCGGGTGATGAGCAGTTCTTC
size: many
V: TRBV7-2
D: TRBD2
J: TRBJ2-1
length: 15

CDR3: CASSQYPDGANVLTF
DNA: TGCGCCAGCAGCCAATATCCGGATGGGGCCAACGTCCTGACTTTC
size: .
V: TRBV4-3
D: .
J: TRBJ2-6
length: 15

CDR3: CASSRDIGGPNTGELFF
DNA: TGTGCCAGCAGCCGAGACATCGGGGGCCCTAACACCGGGGAGCTGTTTTTT
size: few
V: TRBV7-6
D: .
J: TRBJ2-2
length: 17

CDR3: CASSDSRGGIDTQYF
DNA: TGTGCCAGCAGTGACTCGAGGGGCGGTATAGATACGCAGTATTTT
size: .
V: TRBV6-4
D: .
J: TRBJ2-3
length: 15

CDR3: CASSFGTGAGNTIYF
DNA: TGTGCCAGCAGTTTTGGGACAGGGGCAGGAAACACCATATATTTT
size: few
V: TRBV28
D: TRBD1
J: TRBJ1-3
length: 15

CDR3: CASSLQVYNEQFF
DNA: TGTGCCAGCAGCTTGCAGGTTTACAATGAGCAGTTCTTC
size: medium-sized
V: TRBV7-2
D: .
J: TRBJ2-1
length: 13

CDR3: CSASHGGGEAFF
DNA: TGCAGTGCTAGCCATGGCGGGGGGGAAGCTTTCTTT
size: .
V: TRBV20-1
D: .
J: TRBJ1-1
length: 12

CDR3: CSAIGGDNGNYGYTF
DNA: TGCAGTGCCATAGGGGGGGACAATGGAAACTATGGCTACACCTTC
size: few
V: TRBV20-1
D: .
J: TRBJ1-2
length: 15

CDR3: CASSYRGNNSPLHF
DNA: TGTGCCAGCAGCTATAGAGGAAATAATTCACCCCTCCACTTT
size: .
V: TRBV9
D: .
J: TRBJ1-6
length: 14

CDR3: CASSVGTGVGLEQYF
DNA: TGTGCCAGCAGTGTTGGGACAGGGGTGGGACTCGAGCAGTACTTC
size: .
V: TRBV28
D: TRBD1
J: TRBJ2-7
length: 15

CDR3: CASSLTGTRYNEQFF
DNA: TGTGCCAGCAGCTTAACCGGGACTCGATACAATGAGCAGTTCTTC
size: few
V: TRBV12-3/TRBV12-4
D: .
J: TRBJ2-1
length: 15

CDR3: CASSPPANTGELFF
DNA: TGTGCCAGCAGTCCGCCCGCGAACACCGGGGAGCTGTTTTTT
size: few
V: TRBV28
D: .
J: TRBJ2-2
length: 14

CDR3: CSVYGRASSDTQYF
DNA: TGCAGCGTTTACGGGAGGGCCTCATCAGATACGCAGTATTTT
size: medium-sized
V: TRBV29-1
D: TRBD2
J: TRBJ2-3
length: 14

CDR3: CASSIDRGHNNEQFF
DNA: TGTGCCAGTAGTATAGACAGGGGGCATAACAATGAGCAGTTCTTC
size: few
V: TRBV19
D: TRBD1
J: TRBJ2-1
length: 15

CDR3: CASSYVKGMDSPLHF
DNA: TGTGCCAGCAGTTACGTCAAGGGCATGGATTCACCCCTCCACTTT
size: .
V: TRBV6-5
D: .
J: TRBJ1-6
length: 15

CDR3: CASGSDLASGELFF
DNA: TGTGCCAGCGGAAGCGACCTAGCGTCCGGGGAGCTGTTTTTT
size: medium-sized
V: TRBV6-2/TRBV6-3
D: .
J: TRBJ2-2
length: 14

CDR3: CASTYRAARARTEAFF
DNA: TGTGCCAGCACCTACCGGGCCGCTAGGGCTCGGACTGAAGCTTTCTTT
size: .
V: TRBV7-3
D: .
J: TRBJ1-1
length: 16

CDR3: CASSLARGSSDGYTF
DNA: TGTGCCAGCAGCTTAGCGAGGGGCAGCTCAGATGGCTACACCTTC
size: many
V: TRBV7-8
D: .
J: TRBJ1-2
length: 15

CDR3: CATSRVEWDYYEQYF
DNA: TGTGCCACCAGCAGAGTCGAGTGGGACTACTACGAGCAGTACTTC
size: few
V: TRBV15
D: TRBD2
J: TRBJ2-7
length: 15

CDR3: CASSSLSGGLVNEQFF
DNA: TGTGCCAGCAGCTCCCTTAGTGGGGGGCTAGTAAATGAGCAGTTCTTC
size: .
V: TRBV11-2
D: .
J: TRBJ2-1
length: 16

CDR3: CASSLAGTSGGMEQFF
DNA: TGTGCCAGCAGCTTAGCGGGGACTAGCGGGGGGATGGAGCAGTTCTTC
size: .
V: TRBV7-9
D: TRBD2
J: TRBJ2-1
length: 16

CDR3: CASSLGQGRNTIYF
DNA: TGTGCCAGCAGCTTGGGACAGGGGAGAAACACCATATATTTT
size: many
V: TRBV7-6
D: TRBD1
J: TRBJ1-3
length: 14

CDR3: CATSRGGEDGYTF
DNA: TGTGCCACCAGCAGAGGGGGGGAAGACGGCTACACCTTC
size: .
V: TRBV15
D: .
J: TRBJ1-2
length: 13

CDR3: CASSLGRSNLPLHF
DNA: TGTGCTAGCAGCTTGGGACGGTCAAATTTACCCCTCCACTTT
size: once
V: TRBV5-4
D: .
J: TRBJ1-6
length: 14

CDR3: CASSLKLLAGVSTDTQYF
DNA: TGTGCCAGCAGCTTGAAACTACTAGCGGGGGTTAGCACAGATACGCAGTATTTT
size: few
V: TRBV5-4
D: TRBD2
J: TRBJ2-3
length: 18

CDR3: CASSLGARDSPLHF
DNA: TGTGCCAGCAGCTTAGGTGCCAGAGATTCACCCCTCCACTTT
size: .
V: TRBV11-3
D: .
J: TRBJ1-6
length: 14

CDR3: CASSNRQPLTDTQYF
DNA: TGTGCCAGCAGCAACAGGCAGCCCCTGACAGATACGCAGTATTTT
size: many
V: TRBV7-2
D: .
J: TRBJ2-3
length: 15

CDR3: CASSITGFNEQFF
DNA: TGTGCCAGTAGTATAACAGGGTTTAATGAGCAGTTCTTC
size: many
V: TRBV19
D: .
J: TRBJ2-1
length: 13

CDR3: CASSQDARQGGETQYF
DNA: TGTGCCAGCAGCCAGGATGCTAGGCAGGGAGGAGAGACCCAGTACTTC
size: .
V: TRBV3-1
D: .
J: TRBJ2-5
length: 16

CDR3: CASGELGRYSNQPQHF
DNA: TGTGCCAGCGGGGAATTGGGCAGATATAGCAATCAGCCCCAGCATTTT
size: few
V: TRBV27
D: .
J: TRBJ1-5
length: 16

CDR3: CASSLPPYRGVYEQYF
DNA: TGTGCCAGCAGTCTACCTCCGTACAGGGGGGTCTACGAGCAGTACTTC
size: .
V: TRBV28
D: TRBD1
J: TRBJ2-7
length: 16

CDR3: CASSGGQATDEQFF
DNA: TGTGCCAGCAGCGGGGGACAGGCCACCGATGAGCAGTTCTTC
size: few
V: TRBV5-4
D: TRBD1
J: TRBJ2-1
length: 14

CDR3: CSARDTRRGADTQYF
DNA: TGCAGTGCTAGAGATACGAGACGAGGGGCAGATACGCAGTATTTT
size: .
V: TRBV20-1
D: .
J: TRBJ2-3
length: 15

CDR3: CASSLRTGGLADTQYF
DNA: TGTGCCAGCAGCTTGAGGACAGGGGGCTTGGCAGATACGCAGTATTTT
size: many
V: TRBV7-2
D: TRBD1
J: TRBJ2-3
length: 16

CDR3: CASSAGHQPQHF
DNA: TGTGCCAGCAGTGCGGGACATCAGCCCCAGCATTTT
size: few
V: TRBV6-2/TRBV6-3
D: .
J: TRBJ1-5
length: 12

CDR3: CASSLTGGFGYTF
DNA: TGTGCCAGCAGCCTGACAGGGGGCTTTGGCTACACCTTC
size: .
V: TRBV7-6
D: TRBD1
J: TRBJ1-2
length: 13

CDR3: CASSLMGAGELFF
DNA: TGTGCCAGCAGCTTAATGGGGGCGGGGGAGCTTTTTTTT
size: .
V: TRBV11-2
D: .
J: TRBJ2-2
length: 13

CDR3: CASSDRSFTDTQYF
DNA: TGTGCCAGCAGTGACAGGAGTTTCACAGATACGCAGTATTTT
size: few
V: TRBV6-8
D: .
J: TRBJ2-3
length: 14

CDR3: CASSSSGSFNEQFF
DNA: TGTGCCAGCAGCTCTAGCGGGAGTTTCAATGAGCAGTTCTTC
size: many
V: TRBV7-3
D: TRBD2
J: TRBJ2-1
length: 14

CDR3: CASSHQKASNQPQHF
DNA: TGTGCCAGCAGCCACCAGAAAGCCAGCAATCAGCCCCAGCATTTT
size: many
V: TRBV7-2
D: .
J: TRBJ1-5
length: 15